This paragraph reports one TCR beta chain. The antigen remains unidentified. These data are taken from a study of cytomegalovirus exposure and HLA in healthy donors. Study-level results: Donors were assumed by presence/absence analyses to have roughly uniform sequencing depth.

Primers included in the PCR were 60 Vbeta and 13 Jbeta primers. Sequencing used immunoSEQ multiplex PCR; TCRdb keeps in-frame clones, though not all of them. The sample gives 200,000 to 250,000 clones, approximately 82% of which show up once; 0.55% to 0.7% is in the top ten. Trimming pared 1 base from V and 2 bases from J, leaving 11 bases between. CDR3 length: 14 residues. Germline loops: CDR1 SQVTM, CDR2 ANQGSEA. This receptor was identified in a woman in her 40s in good health and CMV-seronegative. The sequencing sample was made of PBMCs. The V call is TRBV29-1, the J call TRBJ1-2, with D possibly TRBD1 on 5 matching bases. CDR3 amino acids: CSVEVRTSNYGYTF. The CDR3, as DNA: TGCAGCGTTGAAGTTAGGACATCCAACTATGGCTACACCTTC.